One sample yielded the 11 T cell receptor beta chains listed below, sequenced in a study of blood T cell repertoires in COVID-19. This table comes from immunoSEQ multiplex PCR, and its TCRdb copy is limited to in-frame clones, with some not included. The sample has nearly 250,000 clones; roughly 86% are singletons. Sequenced input: peripheral blood. These TCRs come from a woman of 80 years or more with COVID-19, enrolled during active disease.

In its sample, this clone was seen a few times. The V call is TRBV18, the J call TRBJ1-3, with 8 positions matching TRBD1. The CDR3 extends over 17 amino acids. Germline CDR1 KGHSH, CDR2 LQKENI. After removal of 3 bases from V and 0 bases from J, the junction contained 7 bases not matched to a gene. Here the CDR3 reads CASSPLPGQGSGNTIYF. The CDR3 region has the DNA TGTGCCAGCTCACCCCTACCCGGACAGGGCTCTGGAAACACCATATATTTT.

This clone was picked up a small number of times. The chain has TRBV18 and TRBJ1-2; tentative D call: TRBD1 (6 bases). The CDR3 covers 19 residues. Deletions cut 2 bases from V and 2 bases from J, with 24 bases between. Germline CDR1 reads KGHSH; CDR2 reads LQKENI. CDR3 region: CASSPGSGAHTTLNYGYTF. CDR3 in DNA: TGTGCCAGCTCACCAGGGTCAGGGGCCCATACGACCCTAAACTATGGCTACACCTTC.

This rearrangement joins TRBV2 to TRBJ1-4, with 7 bases aligning to TRBD1. The trim removed 7 bases at V and 4 bases at J, leaving 3 bases unmatched. The CDR3 contains 13 residues. Germline CDR1 SNHLY, CDR2 FYNNEI. The CDR3 nucleotides are TGTGCCAGCATGGGACAGATTAATGAAAAACTGTTTTTT. This codes for CASMGQINEKLFF.

The chain carries TRBV19 and TRBJ2-7; a possible D gene is TRBD1 (5 bases). CDR1 LNHDA and CDR2 SQIVND come from the germline V gene (reference sequence). This CDR3 contains 13 residues. The V gene lost 6 bases and the J gene lost 3 bases, with 12 bases spanning the gap. For the CDR3, the DNA is TGTGCCAGTAGACTCGGACAAGACTACGAGCAGTACTTC. Protein: CASRLGQDYEQYF.

The chain joins TRBV3-1 (or the pseudogene TRBV3-2) to TRBJ1-5; 7 nucleotides match TRBD1. This CDR3 is 14 amino acids long. The V gene's germline CDR1 is LGHDT and CDR2 YNNKEL (reference sequence). V was pared by 4 bases and J by 4 bases, with 4 bases of the junction left unmatched. CDR3 sequence (DNA): TGTGCCAGCAGCCGGGGACAGCGTAATCAGCCCCAGCATTTT. Translation: CASSRGQRNQPQHF.

The chain links TRBV3-1 (or the pseudogene TRBV3-2) to TRBJ1-1, with 10 nucleotides matching TRBD1. Trimming at V came to 4 bases and at J to 6 bases, leaving 5 bases not matched to a gene. The CDR3 contains 14 residues. Germline CDR1 and CDR2: LGHDT and YNNKEL (reference sequence). This chain's CDR3 is CASSRGQGEAEAFF. The CDR3 nucleotides read TGTGCCAGCAGCCGAGGACAGGGGGAGGCTGAAGCTTTCTTT.

This rearrangement joins TRBV5-1 to TRBJ1-5; D may be TRBD1 (5 bases). V was shortened by 4 bases and J by 6 bases, with 17 bases between the two germline ends. In germline, CDR1 is SGHRS, CDR2 YFSETQ. This CDR3 is 15 amino acids long. CDR3 coding DNA: TGCGCCAGCAGCCCGGGGGGAGGGGATAGTCAGCCCCAGCATTTT. It translates to CASSPGGGDSQPQHF.

The rearrangement uses TRBV25-1 and TRBJ1-6; TRBD1 aligns across 9 bases. CDR3 length: 15 residues. Germline CDR1 MGHDK, CDR2 SYGVNS. The V gene end was trimmed by 10 bases and the J gene end by 11 bases; junction bases not matched to a gene: 15. The CDR3 protein is CATQAADRGWTPLHF. The CDR3 region has the DNA TGTGCCACCCAAGCCGCGGACAGGGGATGGACACCCCTCCACTTT. Drawing the rest from reference TRBV25-1 and TRBJ1-6, the complete variable domain is EADIYQTPRYLVIGTGKKITLECSQTMGHDKMYWYQQDPGMELHLIHYSYGVNSTEKGDLSSESTVSRIRTEHFPLTLESARPSHTSQYLCATQAADRGWTPLHFGNGTRLTVT.

The chain combines TRBV19 with TRBJ1-2; a possible D gene is TRBD1 (5 bases). This CDR3 spans 16 amino acids. V lost 3 bases and J lost 4, with 18 bases in between. Germline V gene sequence: CDR1 LNHDA, CDR2 SQIVND (reference sequence). The CDR3 DNA reads as TGTGCCAGTAGTATTGGATTCGACAGTCCACTCTATGGCTACACCTTC. This sequence encodes CASSIGFDSPLYGYTF.

This clone appeared a few times. V and J are TRBV10-1 and TRBJ1-4; possible D gene TRBD1, 5 bases. Looked up from germline, CDR1 is WNHNN and CDR2 is SYGVQD (reference sequence). Trimming stripped 4 bases from V and 8 bases from J, with 11 bases between. The CDR3 consists of 13 residues. This CDR3 reads CASSARVGEKLFF. As DNA, the CDR3 is TGCGCCAGCAGTGCCAGGGTGGGGGAAAAACTGTTTTTT.

This chain joins TRBV11-2 and TRBJ2-5; 8 bases are shared with TRBD1. CDR3 size: 15 residues. V shed 1 base and J 4 bases; nucleotides not matched to a gene: 5. The germline gives CDR1 SGHAT, CDR2 FQNNGV. The CDR3 coding sequence is TGTGCCAGCAGCTTAGGTACAGGGGGTGGAGAGACCCAGTACTTC. As protein: CASSLGTGGGETQYF. Based on the CDR3 plus reference TRBV11-2 and TRBJ2-5, the full variable domain is EAGVAQSPRYKIIEKRQSVAFWCNPISGHATLYWYQQILGQGPKLLIQFQNNGVVDDSQLPKDRFSAERLKGVDSTLKIQPAKLEDSAVYLCASSLGTGGGETQYFGPGTRLLVL.